This is a list of T cell receptor beta chains from one sample in a study of cytomegalovirus exposure and HLA in healthy donors. Assay: immunoSEQ multiplex PCR; the TCRdb copy retains only in-frame clones and omits some. The profile shows nearly 65,000 clones, approximately 73% of them singletons. Input material: PBMCs. These receptors were taken from a man aged 50 to 59 in good health and CMV-seronegative. Both conserved end residues are part of each CDR3. Each record gives: clone size, D gene, V gene, CDR3 protein. A D gene is named only where the DNA matches it firmly. Not all rows give a size; the values are once, few, many and, for expanded clones, a class.

>few|TRBD2|TRBV6-1
CASILSGGASNEQFF
>few|TRBD1|TRBV6-1
CASSEAGGYNQPQHF
>NA|NA|TRBV6-6
CASTATGSGSPLHF
>NA|NA|TRBV12-5
CASLRAATYEQYF
>once|NA|TRBV5-1
CASSLAGGRTEAFF
>few|NA|TRBV2
CATTKQGFSYEQYF
>NA|NA|TRBV19
CASSTAPGEQYF
>NA|TRBD1|TRBV9
CASSVTGTGVKNTEAFF
>NA|NA|TRBV28
CASSPDPKRGYTF
>NA|TRBD1|TRBV30
CAWNGQGGTYTGELFF